The T cell receptor (beta chain) under discussion was sequenced for a study of cytotoxic CD8 clonotypes in ibrutinib-treated CLL. Background on the study: Average yields of approximately 260,000 productive templates and tens of thousands of productive rearrangements characterized the samples. Study results and caveats: For progressing versus sustained-remission patients, sampling times were not the same.

Deletions cut 5 bases from V and 3 bases from J, with 5 bases between. The CDR3 contains 11 residues. CDR1 is LNHNV and CDR2 is YYDKDF in the germline V gene (reference sequence). The data were produced by immunoSEQ multiplex PCR, yet TCRdb's version contains in-frame clones alone and is incomplete. Altogether 300,000 to 350,000 clones are present, almost 80% being singletons, with the ten largest covering about 6.3%. In the case of this clone: The antigen is undetermined.

This sequence joins TRBV15 and TRBJ2-7; no clear D. The sample consisted of PBMCs, taken before ibrutinib treatment. The sequence came from a human donor with chronic lymphocytic leukemia. The CDR3, as DNA: TGTGCCACCAGCGGGATCTACGAGCAGTACTTC. It codes for CATSGIYEQYF. The full variable domain, rest sourced from reference TRBV15 and TRBJ2-7, is DAMVIQNPRYQVTQFGKPVTLSCSQTLNHNVMYWYQQKSSQAPKLLFHYYDKDFNNEADTPDNFQSRRPNTSFCFLDIRSPGLGDTAMYLCATSGIYEQYFGPGTRLTVT.